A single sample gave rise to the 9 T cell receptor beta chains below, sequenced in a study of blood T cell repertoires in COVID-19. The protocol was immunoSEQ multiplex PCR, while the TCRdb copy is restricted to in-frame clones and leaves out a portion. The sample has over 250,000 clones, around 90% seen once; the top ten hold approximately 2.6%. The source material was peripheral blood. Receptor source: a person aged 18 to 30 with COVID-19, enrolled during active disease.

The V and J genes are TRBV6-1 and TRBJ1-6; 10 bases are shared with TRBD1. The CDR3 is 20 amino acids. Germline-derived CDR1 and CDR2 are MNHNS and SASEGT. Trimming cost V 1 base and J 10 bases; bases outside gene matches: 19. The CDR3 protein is CASSEGGGDRGPHGGSPLHF. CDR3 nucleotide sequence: TGTGCCAGCAGTGAAGGAGGGGGGGACAGGGGCCCTCACGGTGGATCACCCCTCCACTTT.

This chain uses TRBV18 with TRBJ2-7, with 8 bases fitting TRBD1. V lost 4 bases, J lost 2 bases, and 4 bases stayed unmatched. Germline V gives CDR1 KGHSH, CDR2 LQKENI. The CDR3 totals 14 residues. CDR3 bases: TGTGCCAGCTCACAGGGACAGGCGGCCTACGAGCAGTACTTC. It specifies CASSQGQAAYEQYF.

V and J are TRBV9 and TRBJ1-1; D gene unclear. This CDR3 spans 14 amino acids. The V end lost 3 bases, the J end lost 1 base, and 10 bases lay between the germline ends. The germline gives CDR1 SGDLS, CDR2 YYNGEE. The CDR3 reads CASSGRTENTEAFF. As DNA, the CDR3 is TGTGCCAGCAGCGGAAGAACAGAGAACACTGAAGCTTTCTTT.

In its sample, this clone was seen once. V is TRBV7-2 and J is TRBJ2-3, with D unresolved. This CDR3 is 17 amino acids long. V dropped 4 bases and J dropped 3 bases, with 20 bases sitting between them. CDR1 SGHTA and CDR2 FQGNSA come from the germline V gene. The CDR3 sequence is CASSYKLRLLETDTQYF. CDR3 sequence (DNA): TGTGCCAGCAGCTATAAGCTTAGATTGCTAGAGACAGATACGCAGTATTTT. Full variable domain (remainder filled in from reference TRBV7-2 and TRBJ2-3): GAGVSQSPSNKVTEKGKDVELRCDPISGHTALYWYRQSLGQGLEFLIYFQGNSAPDKSGLPSDRFSAERTGGSVSTLTIQRTQQEDSAVYLCASSYKLRLLETDTQYFGPGTRLTVL.

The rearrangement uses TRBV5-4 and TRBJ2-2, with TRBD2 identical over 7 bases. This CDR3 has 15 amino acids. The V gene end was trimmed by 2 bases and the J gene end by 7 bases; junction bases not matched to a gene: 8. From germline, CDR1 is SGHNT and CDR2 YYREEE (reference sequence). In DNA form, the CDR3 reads TGTGCCAGCAGCTTCTTCGAGCGGGGAAGCGGGGAGCTGTTTTTT. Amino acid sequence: CASSFFERGSGELFF.

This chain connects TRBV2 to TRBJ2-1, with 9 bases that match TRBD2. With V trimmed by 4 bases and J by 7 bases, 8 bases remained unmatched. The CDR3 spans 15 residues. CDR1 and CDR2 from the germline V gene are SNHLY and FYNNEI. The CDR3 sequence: CASSGASGTGNEQFF. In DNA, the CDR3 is TGTGCCAGCAGTGGAGCTAGCGGGACGGGTAATGAGCAGTTCTTC.

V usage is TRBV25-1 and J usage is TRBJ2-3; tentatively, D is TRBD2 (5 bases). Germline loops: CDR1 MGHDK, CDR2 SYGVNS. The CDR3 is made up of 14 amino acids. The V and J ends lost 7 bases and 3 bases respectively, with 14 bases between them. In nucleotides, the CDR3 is TGTGCCAGCATTTCGCGTGAGGGTACAGATACGCAGTATTTT. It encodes CASISREGTDTQYF.

The CDR3 DNA reads TGTGCCAGCAGCCAAGTCAGCGGACCAACCTACGAGCAGTACTTC. Its protein is CASSQVSGPTYEQYF. The chain recombines TRBV4-2 with TRBJ2-7, with D maybe TRBD2 (5 bases). Looked up from germline, CDR1 is LGHNA and CDR2 is YNFKEQ. Between the trimmed V and J ends, which lost 1 base and 2 bases, there was a span of 12 bases. This CDR3 has 15 amino acids.

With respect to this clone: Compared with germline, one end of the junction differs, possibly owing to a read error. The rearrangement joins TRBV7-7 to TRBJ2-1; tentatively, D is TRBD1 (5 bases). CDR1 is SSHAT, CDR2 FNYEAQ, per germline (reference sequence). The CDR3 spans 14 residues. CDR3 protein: CASSLGAGISEQFF. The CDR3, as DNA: TGTGCTAGCAGCTTAGGAGCAGGGATCAGTGAGCAGTTCTTC.